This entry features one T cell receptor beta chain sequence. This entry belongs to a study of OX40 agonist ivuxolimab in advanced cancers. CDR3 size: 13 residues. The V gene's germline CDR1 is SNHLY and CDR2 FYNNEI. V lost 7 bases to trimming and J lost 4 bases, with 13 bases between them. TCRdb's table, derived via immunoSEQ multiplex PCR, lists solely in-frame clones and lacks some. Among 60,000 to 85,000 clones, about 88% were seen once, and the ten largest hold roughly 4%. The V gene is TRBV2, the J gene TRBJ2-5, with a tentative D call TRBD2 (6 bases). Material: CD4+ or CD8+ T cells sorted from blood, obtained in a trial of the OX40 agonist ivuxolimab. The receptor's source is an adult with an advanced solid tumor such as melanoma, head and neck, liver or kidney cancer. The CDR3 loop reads CASTSGDRETQYF. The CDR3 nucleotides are TGTGCCAGCACCTCGGGAGATCGAGAGACCCAGTACTTC.